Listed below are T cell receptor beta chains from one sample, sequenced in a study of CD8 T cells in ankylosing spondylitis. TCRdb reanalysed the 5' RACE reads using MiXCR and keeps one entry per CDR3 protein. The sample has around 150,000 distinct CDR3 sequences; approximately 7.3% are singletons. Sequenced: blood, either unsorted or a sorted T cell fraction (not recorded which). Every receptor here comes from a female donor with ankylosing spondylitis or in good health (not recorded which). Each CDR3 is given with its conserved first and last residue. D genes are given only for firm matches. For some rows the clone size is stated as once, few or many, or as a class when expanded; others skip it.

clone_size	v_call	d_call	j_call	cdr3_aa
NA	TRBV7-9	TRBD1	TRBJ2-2	CASSLSAGGVTGELFF
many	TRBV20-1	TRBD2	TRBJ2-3	CSGLRGGSTDTQYF
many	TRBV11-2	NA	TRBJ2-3	CASSQHAGLNTQYF
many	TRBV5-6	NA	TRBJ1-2	CASSPSGRLYGYTF
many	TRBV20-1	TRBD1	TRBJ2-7	CSAPSGQTSYEQYF
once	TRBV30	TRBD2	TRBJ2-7	CAWGQRLAKTYYEQYF
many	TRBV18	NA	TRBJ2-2	CASSPQNLNTGELFF
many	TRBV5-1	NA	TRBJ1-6	CASSLSGDYNSPLHF
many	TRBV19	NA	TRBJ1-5	CASSIAGQFGANQPQHF
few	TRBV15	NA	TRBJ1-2	CATSREGVGLSGYTF
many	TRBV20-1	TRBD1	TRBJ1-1	CSASGAGGRNTEAFF
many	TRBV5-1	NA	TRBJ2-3	CASRLTRLTDTQYF
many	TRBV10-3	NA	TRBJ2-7	CAIRAGGEQYF
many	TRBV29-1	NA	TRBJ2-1	CSARSGFNNEQFF
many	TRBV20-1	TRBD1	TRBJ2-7	CSAVDREDYEQYF
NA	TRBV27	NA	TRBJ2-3	CASRDLTDTQYF
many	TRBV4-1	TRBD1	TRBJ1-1	CASSQPGQGGLTEAFF
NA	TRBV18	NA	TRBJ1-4	CASSPQSREKLFF